What follows is one T cell receptor (beta chain) and its context. This clonotype has a count of ten or more. This clone's antigen is unknown. No much larger clone exists at a distance of one base, and base qualities are not known. This was a case-control study nested in a cohort of healthcare workers in London, UK, who had nasopharyngeal swab PCR tests and blood samples taken every week. Healthcare workers were recruited between 23 and 31 March 2020, during the week of the UK lockdown, and were followed weekly for up to roughly 15 weeks. The data stem from a study of early T cells in non-severe SARS-CoV-2 infection (dated by TCRdb to about 2021). About the full investigation: Bulk RNA from unsorted whole blood was used for TCR sequencing, so alpha and beta chains could not be paired.

Libraries were prepared through 5' RACE. The listed sequencing device is NextSeq 500. The TCR library protocol attached unique molecular identifiers to individual cDNA molecules to correct for sequencing error and PCR bias. Sequencing covered both TCR alpha and beta chains, and within each sample the abundances of alpha and beta sequences were tightly co-correlated. Regarding the original processing steps: V gene, J gene and CDR3 annotation of TCR sequences was performed with Decombinator V4. TCRs were defined as expanded if a significant change between any two time points was detected under a Poisson model with p below 0.0001. TCR abundances were normalised to the total number of TCRs sequenced in each sample and reported as counts per million. MAIT TCRs were defined by TRAV1-2 paired with TRAJ12, TRAJ20 or TRAJ33, and iNKT TCRs by TRAV10 paired with TRAJ18. VDJdb, accessed on 1 November 2021, was searched for TCRs annotated for CMV, EBV and SARS-CoV-2, and TCRs annotated for more than one antigen were excluded. The public reads were quality trimmed at Q25 with fastp and then assembled into clones with MiXCR by TCRdb, keeping productive beta chains. A single entry per CDR3 protein holds the most common genes and DNA from its merged rows. TCRdb's processing, not the study's, gives the V and J calls here. In all, the sample holds approximately 56,000 distinct CDR3 sequences, and approximately 10% of those were seen once. Over 10% of the sample lies in the top ten.

What the authors observed across the whole study: Matching against VDJdb was skewed toward anti-spike CD8 responses, likely underestimated virus-specific expansions, and missed private and CD4 specificities.

For this chain, trimming is 1 base at the V end and 10 bases at the J end, and the number of junction bases without a gene match is 4. Taken from cysteine to phenylalanine, the CDR3 has 13 residues. Only the CDR3 portion is preserved as DNA: 39 bases, with reading frame beginning at the first base. Reading the germline V gene (reference sequence) gives CDR1 LGHDT and CDR2 YNNKEL. The sequenced sample consisted of whole blood. The TCR comes from an adult who was a healthcare worker with PCR-confirmed SARS-CoV-2 infection or an uninfected control (not recorded which). The chain uses TRBV3-1 and TRBJ2-1; TRBD2 aligns with 7 central bases. Here the CDR3 is given as CASSQGREGEQFF. The nucleotide sequence is TGTGCCAGCAGCCAAGGGAGGGAGGGAGAGCAGTTCTTC.